The 28 T cell receptor beta chains reported below all come from one sample, sequenced in a study of identical twins. Using its own MiXCR run on the 5' RACE reads, TCRdb lists one record per CDR3 protein. The data contain about 240,000 distinct CDR3 sequences, approximately 10% of them singletons. Sequenced: memory T cells sorted from blood. The receptors derive from a man aged 50-59 years in good health.

This clonotype was seen only a few times. The chain has TRBV4-3 and TRBJ1-5, with D perhaps matching TRBD1 (5 bases). The CDR3 totals 15 residues. Per the germline V gene, CDR1 is LGHNA and CDR2 is YSLEER. V was clipped by 2 bases and J by 5 bases, with 13 bases between them. In DNA form, the CDR3 reads TGCGCCAGCAGCCAACATCGGACAAGGGATCAGCCCCAGCATTTT. As protein: CASSQHRTRDQPQHF.

The chain employs TRBV27 and TRBJ1-5, with a weak D call TRBD1 (5 bases). V was trimmed by 1 base and J by 4 bases, leaving 8 bases between them. Germline V gives CDR1 MNHEY, CDR2 SMNVEV (reference sequence). CDR3 length: 14 residues. CDR3 protein: CASSLWPGNQPQHF. The CDR3 DNA sequence: TGTGCCAGCAGTTTATGGCCAGGGAATCAGCCCCAGCATTTT.

The sample holds many counts of this clonotype. The CDR3 DNA follows: TGTGCCAGCAGTTTATTCAGGGGCACTGAAGCTTTCTTT. Its protein is CASSLFRGTEAFF. This chain connects TRBV27 to TRBJ1-1, with a tentative D call TRBD1 (6 bases). With 1 base removed from V and 4 bases from J, the gap between germline ends came to 7 bases. This CDR3 has 13 residues. Per the germline V gene, CDR1 is MNHEY and CDR2 is SMNVEV (reference sequence).

This clonotype came up a few times. V usage is TRBV5-5 and J usage is TRBJ2-1; 10 positions agree with TRBD1. V lost 0 bases and J lost 9; bases outside the gene matches: 3. Germline V CDR1 and CDR2: SGHKS, YYEKEE (reference sequence). This CDR3 has 14 residues. In DNA form, the CDR3 reads TGTGCCAGCAGCTTGGGTGGGGACAGGGGTGAGCAGTTCTTC. It codes for CASSLGGDRGEQFF. The full variable domain, completed using reference TRBV5-5 and TRBJ2-1, is DAGVTQSPTHLIKTRGQQVTLRCSPISGHKSVSWYQQVLGQGPQFIFQYYEKEERGRGNFPDRFSARQFPNYSSELNVNALLLGDSALYLCASSLGGDRGEQFFGPGTRLTVL.

At least ten counts were recorded for this clonotype. The chain is built from TRBV2 and TRBJ2-7, with 7 bases identical to TRBD1. The J segment lost 4 bases and the V segment lost 6 bases, leaving 6 bases of the junction unmatched. From germline, CDR1 is SNHLY and CDR2 FYNNEI. This CDR3 has 13 residues. The CDR3 loop is CASSSGQRYEQYF. The DNA of the CDR3 is TGTGCCAGCAGCTCGGGACAGAGATACGAGCAGTACTTC.

The table lists this clonotype with a few counts. The V gene is TRBV11-3, the J gene TRBJ2-3; tentative D call: TRBD2 (6 bases). V was cut by 5 bases and J by 4 bases, with 16 bases left in between. Germline V CDR1 and CDR2: SGHNT, YENEEA. This CDR3 is built from 15 residues. CDR3 loop: CASSPPGPGADTQYF. The DNA for the CDR3 is TGTGCCAGCAGCCCCCCGGGTCCGGGGGCAGATACGCAGTATTTT.

This chain joins TRBV18 and TRBJ2-7; D remains ambiguous. The CDR3 spans 12 residues. V shed 2 bases and J shed 6 bases, with 8 bases lying between them. Germline V gene sequence: CDR1 KGHSH, CDR2 LQKENI. CDR3 nucleotide sequence: TGTGCCAGCTCACCATTAGGGTCCGAGCAGTACTTC. Its protein product is CASSPLGSEQYF.

The sample holds a few counts of this clonotype. The chain employs TRBV20-1 and TRBJ2-3; no reliable D call. The CDR3 has 15 amino acids. V lost 5 bases and J 2 bases, leaving 17 bases between the germline ends. The germline gives CDR1 DFQATT, CDR2 SNEGSKA (reference sequence). The CDR3 sequence: CSAGLSYSPTDTQYF. The CDR3 DNA sequence: TGCAGTGCTGGCTTGAGTTATTCCCCCACAGATACGCAGTATTTT.

This clonotype showed up just a few times. The chain has TRBV7-9 and TRBJ2-1, with TRBD2 matching 8 bases. Trimming cost V 1 base and J 8 bases; bases outside gene matches: 13. Germline CDR1 reads SEHNR; CDR2 reads FQNEAQ (reference sequence). This CDR3 has 17 residues. CDR3 region: CASSLGIWGLDTDEQFF. The DNA of the CDR3 is TGTGCCAGCAGCTTAGGAATATGGGGACTAGATACCGATGAGCAGTTCTTC. Full variable domain (remainder filled in from reference TRBV7-9 and TRBJ2-1): DTGVSQNPRHKITKRGQNVTFRCDPISEHNRLYWYRQTLGQGPEFLTYFQNEAQLEKSRLLSDRFSAERPKGSFSTLEIQRTEQGDSAMYLCASSLGIWGLDTDEQFFGPGTRLTVL.

This clonotype was seen many times. The rearrangement links TRBV14 to TRBJ2-4; D is tentatively TRBD1 or TRBD2 (5 bases each). The germline V and J ends were trimmed by 5 bases and 4 bases, with 9 bases remaining between them. The length of the CDR3 is 13 residues. The V gene's germline CDR1 is SGHDN and CDR2 FVKESK. CDR3 in amino acids: CASSEGLKNIQYF. DNA for the CDR3: TGTGCCAGCAGCGAGGGGTTGAAAAACATTCAGTACTTC.

This clonotype occurred a few times. The chain combines TRBV20-1 with TRBJ2-5, with 9 bases that match TRBD1. The CDR3 covers 15 residues. The J segment lost 5 bases and the V segment lost 6 bases, leaving 13 bases of the junction unmatched. Per germline, CDR1 DFQATT and CDR2 SNEGSKA (reference sequence). The CDR3, as DNA: TGCAGTGCGCAAAGACAGGGGGGATACGGTGAGACCCAGTACTTC. Translation: CSAQRQGGYGETQYF.

In this sample, this clonotype turned up a few times. V and J are TRBV12-3 or TRBV12-4 and TRBJ2-3; 9 nucleotides align to TRBD1. J was trimmed by 3 bases and V by 10 bases; bases with no gene match: 11. CDR3 length: 15 residues. The CDR3 loop is CATRYRGLRTDTQYF. CDR3 in DNA: TGTGCCACCAGATACAGGGGGCTGAGGACAGATACGCAGTATTTT.

The chain recombines TRBV29-1 with TRBJ2-1; the D is unclear. Per germline, CDR1 SQVTM and CDR2 ANQGSEA. This CDR3 contains 14 residues. The ends were cut back, 1 base at V and 4 bases at J, with 11 bases in the middle. As DNA, the CDR3 is TGCAGCGTTGAAGGTCGAGCGACTTACAATGAGCAGTTCTTC. Translation: CSVEGRATYNEQFF.

There are many counts of this clonotype. V gene TRBV25-1 combines with J gene TRBJ2-3; maybe TRBD2 (5 bases). Trimming pared 0 bases from V and 3 bases from J, leaving 7 bases between. Germline-derived CDR1 and CDR2 are MGHDK and SYGVNS. There are 14 residues in the CDR3. CDR3 loop: CASSEYRRTDTQYF. CDR3 DNA sequence: TGTGCCAGCAGTGAATATCGGAGGACAGATACGCAGTATTTT.

The genes are TRBV20-1 and TRBJ1-4; D gene ambiguous. Trimming cost V 0 bases and J 0 bases, with 17 bases left between them. CDR1 is DFQATT, CDR2 SNEGSKA, per germline (reference sequence). CDR3 length: 18 residues. For the CDR3, the DNA is TGCAGTGCTAGAGATCTGGATTATGCTAGGGCAACTAATGAAAAACTGTTTTTT. It translates to CSARDLDYARATNEKLFF.

This clonotype was observed at least ten times. The CDR3 DNA sequence: TGTGCCAGCAGTTTCCAGGGGATGAACACTGAAGCTTTCTTT. Translated: CASSFQGMNTEAFF. The chain carries TRBV27 and TRBJ1-1, with D possibly being TRBD1 (6 bases). The V and J ends lost 3 bases and 0 bases respectively, with 8 bases between them. In germline, CDR1 is MNHEY, CDR2 SMNVEV (reference sequence). The CDR3 runs to 14 residues.

This clonotype was counted once. The chain links TRBV4-1 to TRBJ2-1; TRBD2 is a possible D gene (5 bases). Germline V lookup: CDR1 MGHRA, CDR2 YSYEKL. CDR3 length: 15 amino acids. V lost 0 bases to trimming and J lost 7 bases, with 13 bases between them. The DNA for the CDR3 is TGCGCCAGCAGCCAAGACGGTGTTCCGGGGAATGAGCAGTTCTTC. This gives the protein CASSQDGVPGNEQFF.

This clonotype was counted at least ten times. The rearrangement uses TRBV7-9 and TRBJ1-2; possible D gene TRBD1, 5 bases. This CDR3 is 13 amino acids long. The V end was cut by 7 bases, the J end by 8 bases, with 17 bases between. Germline loops: CDR1 SEHNR, CDR2 FQNEAQ (reference sequence). In DNA form, the CDR3 reads TGTGCCAGCAACCAGTGGGAGGGGACCGGCTACACCTTC. As protein: CASNQWEGTGYTF.

The rearrangement uses TRBV6-1 and TRBJ1-1, with a tentative D call TRBD1 (6 bases). The germline V gene has CDR1 MNHNS and CDR2 SASEGT. V lost 4 bases and J 7 bases, leaving 13 bases between the germline ends. This CDR3 contains 13 residues. CDR3 sequence: CASSVGGAYEAFF. The CDR3 DNA follows: TGTGCCAGCAGTGTAGGGGGGGCCTATGAAGCTTTCTTT.

V and J are TRBV27 and TRBJ2-3; 8 nucleotides match TRBD2. This CDR3 region has 15 residues. In germline, CDR1 is MNHEY, CDR2 SMNVEV (reference sequence). The junction had 8 bases not matched to a gene; V was cut back by 7 bases and J by 2 bases. DNA for the CDR3: TGTGCCAGCAAGTCGCGGGGGGCTGTCACAGATACGCAGTATTTT. Translation: CASKSRGAVTDTQYF.

The table lists this clonotype with many counts. V usage is TRBV20-1 and J usage is TRBJ1-1; D may be TRBD1 (5 bases). The CDR3 has 11 amino acids. Germline assignment: CDR1 DFQATT and CDR2 SNEGSKA (reference sequence). The V and J ends lost 7 bases and 9 bases respectively, with 15 bases between them. The CDR3 region is CSEFGGLKAFF. Written as DNA, the CDR3 is TGCAGTGAGTTTGGGGGGTTGAAAGCTTTCTTT.

This rearrangement joins TRBV7-8 to TRBJ2-3; tentatively, D is TRBD2 (5 bases). Looked up from germline, CDR1 is SGHVS and CDR2 is FQNEAQ. V dropped 0 bases and J dropped 2 bases, with 12 bases sitting between them. The CDR3 covers 16 residues. CDR3 amino acids: CASSLADPGITDTQYF. The CDR3 DNA follows: TGTGCCAGCAGCTTAGCGGATCCGGGGATCACAGATACGCAGTATTTT. The entire variable domain, with the rest obtained from reference TRBV7-8 and TRBJ2-3, is as follows: GAGVSQSPRYKVAKRGQDVALRCDPISGHVSLFWYQQALGQGPEFLTYFQNEAQLDKSGLPSDRFFAERPEGSVSTLKIQRTQQEDSAVYLCASSLADPGITDTQYFGPGTRLTVL.

A few counts support this clonotype. J is TRBJ1-6 and V is TRBV6-1, with unresolved D. Deletions cut 6 bases from V and 0 bases from J, with 3 bases between. This CDR3 is built from 13 residues. The germline CDR1 and CDR2 sequences are MNHNS and SASEGT. The CDR3 region is CASRGSYNSPLHF. DNA of the CDR3: TGTGCCAGCAGGGGCTCCTATAATTCACCCCTCCACTTT.

This clonotype showed up many times. The chain recombines TRBV5-6 with TRBJ2-2; unclear D gene. The CDR3 runs to 13 residues. From germline, CDR1 is SGHDT and CDR2 YYEEEE. The V and J ends lost 1 base and 8 bases respectively, with 9 bases between them. The CDR3 loop reads CASSLWPTGELFF. The DNA for the CDR3 is TGTGCCAGCAGCTTGTGGCCGACAGGGGAGCTGTTTTTT.

In this sample, this clonotype turned up many times. The J gene is TRBJ1-1, the V gene TRBV19; no reliable D call. The germline gives CDR1 LNHDA, CDR2 SQIVND (reference sequence). V dropped 9 bases and J dropped 0 bases, with 14 bases sitting between them. The CDR3 runs to 14 residues. The CDR3 loop is CASLPTVMNTEAFF. In DNA form, the CDR3 reads TGTGCCAGCCTCCCAACGGTAATGAACACTGAAGCTTTCTTT.

V and J are TRBV12-3 or TRBV12-4 and TRBJ1-2; TRBD1 is a possible D gene (5 bases). This CDR3 spans 14 amino acids. Trimming cost V 6 bases and J 1 base, with 12 bases left between them. CDR3 DNA sequence: TGTGCCAGCAGAGCCCCCGGGGGTAACTATGGCTACACCTTC. Protein: CASRAPGGNYGYTF.

To note about this clonotype: The DNA is left out, because the CDR3 cannot be placed on it with certainty; the CDR3 is given as TCRdb lists it. V and J are TRBV6-1 and TRBJ2-2; the table calls TRBD1, which could not be checked here. Germline V CDR1 and CDR2: MNHNS, SASEGT. Termini included, the CDR3 measures 16 amino acids. CDR3 protein: CASRSLGGAPTGSCFF.

This clonotype was observed a few times. The V and J genes are TRBV4-1 and TRBJ2-7; 7 nucleotides align to TRBD1. This CDR3 is built from 15 residues. Germline values: CDR1 MGHRA, CDR2 YSYEKL. V lost 2 bases, J lost 0 bases, and 4 bases stayed unmatched. The CDR3 DNA reads as TGCGCCAGCAGCCAAACGGGACAGAGCTCCTACGAGCAGTACTTC. Amino acids: CASSQTGQSSYEQYF.